The table lists the clone carrying this T cell receptor (beta chain) with a count of one. What it binds is unknown. Data came from immunoSEQ multiplex PCR; TCRdb stores just in-frame clones and leaves some out. The table includes around 150,000 clones, approximately 85% detected once. These data are taken from a study of T cell responses to AZD1222 COVID-19 vaccine. Findings and caveats of the study: Spike was spanned by vaccine-associated CD4 TCRs, which were dominant at 160-218 and 743-854.

Germline V gene sequence: CDR1 SEHNR, CDR2 FQNEAQ (reference sequence). After removal of 5 bases from V and 5 bases from J, the junction contained 8 bases not matched to a gene. The CDR3 contains 14 residues. The chain has TRBV7-9 and TRBJ1-1; TRBD1 aligns across 7 bases. Sequencing was performed on peripheral blood, taken 28 days after the second dose of the MenACWY control vaccine. This clonotype was obtained from an adult who received the MenACWY meningococcal vaccine as a control. CDR3: CASSPNRGRTEAFF. In DNA, the CDR3 is TGTGCCAGCAGCCCGAACAGGGGCCGGACTGAAGCTTTCTTT.